This T cell receptor (beta chain) was sequenced during a study of blood T cells in healthy people across ages. Overall study results and limits: Both higher diversity and more naive CD4+ cells marked long-lived donors when set against aged donors.

This clonotype has a handful of counts. The antigen remains unidentified. Primers used in a second PCR of roughly 7 to 11 cycles were a sample-barcoded 5' primer and a J-beta primer mix. Each CDR3 protein is one row after TCRdb ran MiXCR on the 5' RACE reads. The data hold some 1,800,000 distinct CDR3 sequences, with approximately 39% observed a single time. Looked up from germline, CDR1 is DFQATT and CDR2 is SNEGSKA (reference sequence). The CDR3 runs 13 residues. Trimming took 4 bases from V and 7 from J, leaving 17 bases between them. The material sequenced was blood. The receptor's source is a human donor in good health. The rearrangement uses TRBV20-1 and TRBJ2-7, with a weak D call TRBD1 (6 bases). The CDR3 loop reads CSAIQTKGQEQYF. CDR3 DNA: TGCAGTGCTATACAAACCAAAGGACAGGAGCAGTACTTC.